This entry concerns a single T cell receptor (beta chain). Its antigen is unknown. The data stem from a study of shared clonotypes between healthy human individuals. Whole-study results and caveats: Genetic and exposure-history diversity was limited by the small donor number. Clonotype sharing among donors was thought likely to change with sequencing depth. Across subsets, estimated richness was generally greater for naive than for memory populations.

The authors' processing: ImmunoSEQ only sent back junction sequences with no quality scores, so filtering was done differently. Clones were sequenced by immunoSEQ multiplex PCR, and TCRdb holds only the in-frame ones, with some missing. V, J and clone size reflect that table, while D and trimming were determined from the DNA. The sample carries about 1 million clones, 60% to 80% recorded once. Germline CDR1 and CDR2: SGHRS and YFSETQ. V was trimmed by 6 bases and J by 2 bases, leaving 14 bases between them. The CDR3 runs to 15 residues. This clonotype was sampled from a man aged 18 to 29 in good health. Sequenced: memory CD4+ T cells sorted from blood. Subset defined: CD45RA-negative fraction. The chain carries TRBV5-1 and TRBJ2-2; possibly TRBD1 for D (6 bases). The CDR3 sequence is CASIDQGGNTGELFF. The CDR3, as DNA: TGCGCCAGCATTGATCAAGGGGGAAACACCGGGGAGCTGTTTTTT.